Following are 9 T cell receptor beta chains from one sample sequenced in a study of CD8 T cells in ankylosing spondylitis. TCRdb analysed the 5' RACE reads with MiXCR anew, one entry per CDR3 protein. The top ten clones hold about 30% of a sample with approximately 150,000 distinct CDR3 sequences, over 15% of them seen once. Study conclusions and caveats: Eight or nine highly homologous variants formed a TCR beta motif that appeared characteristic of ankylosing spondylitis blood.

Their cognate antigens are unknown. Sequences were obtained from blood, either unsorted or a sorted T cell fraction (not recorded which). These TCRs come from a male donor with ankylosing spondylitis.

The rearrangement uses TRBV20-1 and TRBJ2-5; 9 bases match TRBD2. Trimming at V came to 5 bases and at J to 3 bases, leaving 4 bases not matched to a gene. There are 13 residues in the CDR3. Germline CDR1 DFQATT, CDR2 SNEGSKA (reference sequence). The CDR3 sequence is CSADSGSEETQYF. CDR3 sequence (DNA): TGCAGTGCTGATAGCGGGAGCGAAGAGACCCAGTACTTC.

The chain uses TRBV27 and TRBJ2-5; 11 bases align to TRBD2. The CDR3 length is 16 residues. Germline assignment: CDR1 MNHEY and CDR2 SMNVEV (reference sequence). V lost 2 bases and J lost 5; bases outside the gene matches: 7. The CDR3 nucleotides are TGTGCCAGCAGTTTACATGGGGTAGCGGGAGGGGAGACCCAGTACTTC. This encodes CASSLHGVAGGETQYF.

This rearrangement joins TRBV20-1 to TRBJ2-7; D is uncertain. The V and J ends lost 1 base and 0 bases respectively, with 13 bases between them. Germline V gives CDR1 DFQATT, CDR2 SNEGSKA (reference sequence). The CDR3 runs to 15 residues. The DNA of the CDR3 is TGCAGTGCTAGAGCGGCAGGCATCTCCTCCTACGAGCAGTACTTC. Translated, it gives CSARAAGISSYEQYF.

This sequence joins TRBV7-6 and TRBJ2-7; 10 positions agree with TRBD2. The CDR3 contains 15 residues. V lost 5 bases to trimming and J lost 3 bases; unmatched junction nucleotides: 7. Germline V gene lookup returns CDR1 SGHVS and CDR2 FNYEAQ. The CDR3 loop reads CASSLLAGEGYEQYF. The CDR3, as DNA: TGTGCCAGCAGCCTCCTAGCGGGAGAGGGCTACGAGCAGTACTTC.

This clonotype was counted a few times. The CDR3 spells CATGASSYNSPLHF. The CDR3 DNA is TGTGCCACGGGGGCTAGCTCCTATAATTCACCCCTCCACTTT. The genes are TRBV25-1 and TRBJ1-6, with D tentatively TRBD1 (6 bases). CDR3 length: 14 residues. Looked up from germline, CDR1 is MGHDK and CDR2 is SYGVNS. Trimming left V 10 bases short and J 0 bases short, with 10 bases between.

This chain connects TRBV24-1 to TRBJ2-3, with TRBD2 matching over 8 bases. The CDR3 is 14 amino acids. Germline values: CDR1 KGHDR, CDR2 SFDVKD. The ends lost 10 bases at V and 2 bases at J; junction bases unmatched: 7. The CDR3 loop reads CATGLARDTDTQYF. The CDR3 nucleotides read TGTGCCACTGGACTAGCAAGAGACACAGATACGCAGTATTTT.

A few counts support this clonotype. V is TRBV5-6 and J is TRBJ2-1, with 7 positions matching TRBD1. V shed 4 bases, J shed 8 bases, and the junction held 9 bases outside the gene matches. Germline lookup yields CDR1 SGHDT and CDR2 YYEEEE. The CDR3 spans 14 residues. For the CDR3, the DNA is TGTGCCAGCAGCCCCGGACAGGCCCCCCATGAGCAGTTCTTC. The encoded protein is CASSPGQAPHEQFF.

This clonotype was seen a few times. The chain has TRBV7-9 and TRBJ2-7, with D possibly TRBD2 on 5 matching bases. The V end was cut by 6 bases, the J end by 7 bases, with 13 bases between. CDR1 is SEHNR and CDR2 is FQNEAQ in the germline V gene (reference sequence). The CDR3 contains 12 residues. The CDR3: CASREGGDEQYF. Written as DNA, the CDR3 is TGTGCCAGCAGAGAGGGCGGCGATGAGCAGTACTTC.

This clonotype was seen more than once but under ten times. The chain carries TRBV2 and TRBJ2-7; 8 nucleotides agree with TRBD1. The CDR3 is 12 residues long. Per germline, CDR1 SNHLY and CDR2 FYNNEI. V trimming: 4 bases; J trimming: 5 bases; junction bases outside the gene matches: 1. CDR3: CASSGTGNEQYF. The CDR3 region has the DNA TGTGCCAGCAGTGGGACAGGGAACGAGCAGTACTTC.